This TCR beta chain was recovered during a study of blood T cells in healthy people across ages (dated by TCRdb to 2013 to 2016). Describing the broader study: In model experiments, template switching captured roughly one uniquely barcoded TCR beta cDNA molecule for every two T cells. To avoid experimental bias, donors of different ages were randomly spread across the sequencing lanes. The donors were divided into four age groups: young (average about 16 years), middle-aged (about 40), aged (roughly 66) and long-lived (roughly 88). The study measured age-related changes in TCR beta repertoire diversity using deep sequencing normalized with unique cDNA molecular identifiers. Two additional independent replicas of 1 million unique cDNA reads from the same blood draw were analyzed for two donors (one aged 18 to 30 and one aged 80 or older).

Relative to germline, V is 6 bases shorter and J is 4 bases shorter, with 12 bases between their ends. Including cysteine and phenylalanine, the CDR3 has 13 amino acids. Just CDR3 DNA is preserved here, 39 bases in frame from base 1. Based on the germline V gene, the CDR1 and CDR2 sequences are MNHEY and SVGEGT. The library relied on 5' RACE. TCRdb shows the sequencer as Illumina HiSeq 2500. A second 7 to 11 cycle PCR used a sample-barcoded 5' primer and a J-beta primer mix. A template-switch 5' adaptor carrying 12 random nucleotides introduced a unique molecular identifier onto each TCR beta cDNA molecule. Each sample yielded at least 2.5 million CDR3-containing paired-end reads. All of the RNA was converted into first-strand cDNA using the Mint cDNA synthesis kit, with a TRBC-specific oligonucleotide serving as the primer. Following uracil-DNA glycosylase treatment, a first 18-cycle PCR with universal primers M1SS and BC2_uni_R was performed on all cDNA. As for the original processing: Normalization of each sample was performed by random selection of 1 million high-quality reads, each carrying a distinct molecular identifier. Reads sharing molecular identifiers were discarded rather than binned into consensus sequences. CDR3 identification, clonotype clustering and error correction used MiTCR with a Q25 quality threshold and the strictest error-elimination algorithm. A nonparametric unseen species model with Euler transformation was used to estimate a lower bound on total TCR beta diversity. TCRdb's own reprocessing of the public reads used fastp at Q25 and MiXCR and kept productive beta chains. Rows are combined by CDR3 protein, so each entry shows the most common genes and DNA. The V and J calls were determined by TCRdb, not by the authors. This sample holds some 1.7 million distinct CDR3 sequences; 28% were observed only once. In total, the top ten clones hold roughly 8% of the sample.

Overall study outcomes, separate from this receptor: Bulk unsorted PBMC profiling prevented conclusive comparison of naive and antigen-experienced compartments. Compared with the aged group, the long-lived group had more naive CD4+ T cells, fewer expanded clones and increased TCR diversity, a pattern suggesting age selection. As age increased, observed TCR beta diversity per million T cells dropped in a roughly linear way, and a significant reduction was already evident by age about 40. Estimates of total diversity based on one million sequenced T cells were regarded as lower bounds and as underestimates. There was a strong correlation between observed TCR beta diversity and the percentage of naive T cells measured by flow cytometry. The CMV infection status of donors was not known, potentially confounding age-related changes in expanded clonotypes.

The approximately 40 donors, aged about 6 to 95 years, were systemically healthy Caucasian individuals from Russia. Roughly 9 milliliters of peripheral blood were drawn from each donor into EDTA-treated Vacutainer tubes. Ficoll-Paque density-gradient centrifugation was used to isolate PBMCs, with at least 7 million obtained per sample. Trizol reagent was used to extract total RNA from PBMCs, with at least 5 micrograms per sample. For every donor, an aliquot of PBMCs went through flow cytometry to measure the percentages of naive CD45RAhigh/CD27high T cells. A remark on this clonotype: No cognate antigen has been identified for it. There are no base qualities to consult, and no much larger clone falls within one base.

Sequenced input: blood. The receptor's source is a woman aged 25 to 39 in good health. Recombination linked TRBV6-2 or TRBV6-3 to TRBJ1-2; there is no confident call for the D gene. The DNA sequence follows: TGTGCCAGCAGCCCTACAGACCGCTATGGCTACACCTTC. It specifies CASSPTDRYGYTF.